Below, one T cell receptor beta chain is given with its context. Its antigen remains unknown. This sample stems from a study of shared clonotypes between healthy human individuals. Study observations and caveats: Several donors held approximately 4.6% of naive CD4 clonotypes in common.

The protocol was immunoSEQ multiplex PCR, while the TCRdb copy is restricted to in-frame clones and leaves out a portion. The sample shows approximately 2.5 million clones, roughly 93% of them seen only once. V shed 6 bases and J shed 4 bases, with 7 bases lying between them. The CDR3 consists of 12 residues. Looked up from germline, CDR1 is SQVTM and CDR2 is ANQGSEA. The clonotype was recovered from a man in his late teens or twenties in good health. Some clones in this sample may be carry-over from other donors' samples. The chain recombines TRBV29-1 with TRBJ2-6; no definite D call. Sequenced input: naive CD4+ T cells from PBMCs. Subset described: CD45RA+ positively selected. In nucleotides, the CDR3 is TGCAGCGTCGCCGCGGGGGCCAACGTCCTGACTTTC. Amino acid sequence: CSVAAGANVLTF.